The 27 T cell receptor beta chains below were found in one sample sequenced in a study of beta chain features in type 1 diabetes. Every bit of the isolated RNA underwent reverse transcription, so sequencing read expressed TCRB transcripts. Method: immunoSEQ multiplex PCR; TCRdb's copy keeps in-frame clones and lacks some. In the table there are under 350,000 clones, roughly an eighth of which are singletons. No antigens are known for them. Study-wide findings and caveats: People with Type 1 diabetes carried modestly yet significantly shorter TCRB CDR3s in all four CD4+ subsets.

The sequenced sample consisted of naive CD4+ T cells from blood. The receptors were sampled from a man aged 30 to 45 with type 1 diabetes.

This clone was counted a few times. Here the CDR3 reads CASSPRPGGSGYTF. The CDR3 DNA reads TGTGCCAGCAGTCCCAGGCCAGGGGGTAGTGGCTACACCTTC. The rearrangement links TRBV27 to TRBJ1-2; 7 bases are shared with TRBD1. Germline V gene lookup returns CDR1 MNHEY and CDR2 SMNVEV (reference sequence). The CDR3 consists of 14 residues. Trimming at V came to 5 bases and at J to 7 bases, leaving 10 bases not matched to a gene.

This clone appeared a few times. The V gene is TRBV9, the J gene TRBJ2-5, with 10 positions matching TRBD2. The CDR3 runs 15 residues. V gave up 3 bases and J gave up 4 bases; unmatched junction bases: 6. Per germline, CDR1 SGDLS and CDR2 YYNGEE. As DNA, the CDR3 is TGTGCCAGCAGCGGAGCGGGAGGGCCGGGAGAGACCCAGTACTTC. It encodes CASSGAGGPGETQYF.

This rearrangement joins TRBV6-5 to TRBJ2-1, with 7 bases matching TRBD2. The V gene's germline CDR1 is MNHEY and CDR2 SVGAGI. Losses at the gene ends were 6 bases for V and 4 bases for J; bases not matched to a gene: 6. The CDR3 has 14 residues. CDR3 nucleotides: TGTGCCAGCAGAGAGGCTAGCGGATACAATGAGCAGTTCTTC. Encoded protein: CASREASGYNEQFF.

The rearrangement links TRBV7-9 to TRBJ2-1; 8 bases match TRBD2. Trimming at V came to 1 base and at J to 0 bases, leaving 8 bases not matched to a gene. The germline gives CDR1 SEHNR, CDR2 FQNEAQ (reference sequence). This CDR3 has 18 amino acids. Written as DNA, the CDR3 is TGTGCCAGCAGCTTAGTCGGGCGGGAGGACCTCTCCTACAATGAGCAGTTCTTC. Translating it yields CASSLVGREDLSYNEQFF.

Only a few counts were recorded for this clone. V gene TRBV7-2 combines with J gene TRBJ1-2; tentatively, D is TRBD1 (6 bases). This CDR3 spans 13 amino acids. The V end was cut by 6 bases, the J end by 8 bases, with 16 bases between. CDR1 SGHTA and CDR2 FQGNSA come from the germline V gene. The CDR3 DNA follows: TGTGCCAGCAGTGTACAGGGCGATGACGGCTACACCTTC. This encodes CASSVQGDDGYTF.

There are a few counts of this clone. This chain connects TRBV6-6 to TRBJ2-7; 8 bases agree with TRBD1. The CDR3 length is 15 residues. Germline V gives CDR1 MNHNY, CDR2 SVGAGI (reference sequence). J was trimmed by 6 bases and V by 6 bases; bases with no gene match: 13. The CDR3 coding sequence is TGTGCCAGCAGAGGAGGAATAGGGACAGGCGGCGAGCAGTACTTC. Translating it yields CASRGGIGTGGEQYF.

This clone was seen a few times. CDR3 sequence: CASLSTSGRANEQFF. In DNA form, the CDR3 reads TGTGCCAGCCTCTCTACTAGCGGGAGGGCCAATGAGCAGTTCTTC. This rearrangement joins TRBV28 to TRBJ2-1, with 13 bases fitting TRBD2. Trimming cost V 8 bases and J 6 bases; bases outside gene matches: 7. The CDR3 is 15 amino acids. CDR1 is MDHEN, CDR2 SYDVKM, per germline.

This clone was recorded a few times. V usage is TRBV7-9 and J usage is TRBJ1-2; a weak D match, TRBD1 (6 bases). CDR3 length: 14 amino acids. The ends were cut back, 2 bases at V and 6 bases at J, with 13 bases in the middle. Germline-derived CDR1 and CDR2 are SEHNR and FQNEAQ (reference sequence). The CDR3 DNA follows: TGTGCCAGCAGCTTACGTGATACAGGGCATGGCTACACCTTC. It encodes CASSLRDTGHGYTF.

This clone appeared a few times. The V call is TRBV9, the J call TRBJ2-2; no reliable D call. The CDR3 is made up of 11 amino acids. Deletions cut 0 bases from V and 15 bases from J, with 9 bases between. The V gene's germline CDR1 is SGDLS and CDR2 YYNGEE. CDR3 coding DNA: TGTGCCAGCAGCGTAGAGAGCCCCATGTTTTTT. This codes for CASSVESPMFF.

The rearrangement uses TRBV5-4 and TRBJ2-7, with D possibly matching TRBD1 (6 bases). There are 16 residues in the CDR3. Trimming removed 3 bases from V and 5 bases from J, with 21 bases in between. Germline V gene lookup returns CDR1 SGHNT and CDR2 YYREEE (reference sequence). For the CDR3, the DNA is TGTGCCAGCAGCTCAATACGACCGCAGGGGTTCCACGAGCAGTACTTC. Protein sequence: CASSSIRPQGFHEQYF.

The CDR3 coding sequence is TGTGCCAGTAAAGGGACAGGGACCTACGAGCAGTACTTC. It specifies CASKGTGTYEQYF. The chain couples TRBV19 to TRBJ2-7, with 9 bases that match TRBD1. The CDR3 consists of 13 residues. V trimming: 7 bases; J trimming: 2 bases; junction bases outside the gene matches: 3. Germline loops: CDR1 LNHDA, CDR2 SQIVND (reference sequence).

The chain has TRBV2 and TRBJ2-7, with a weak D call TRBD2 (5 bases). V lost 7 bases and J lost 7, with 14 bases in between. The CDR3 has 12 residues. The germline V gene has CDR1 SNHLY and CDR2 FYNNEI. The CDR3 DNA reads TGTGCCAGCACACGGGAACGAGGGGAGCAGTACTTC. It translates to CASTRERGEQYF.

The sample holds a few counts of this clone. The chain couples TRBV29-1 to TRBJ1-1; 8 nucleotides agree with TRBD1. Per the germline V gene, CDR1 is SQVTM and CDR2 is ANQGSEA. This CDR3 is built from 13 residues. The ends lost 4 bases at V and 5 bases at J; junction bases unmatched: 6. Written as DNA, the CDR3 is TGCAGCGTTGTGGACAGGGCGGGGACTGAAGCTTTCTTT. It translates to CSVVDRAGTEAFF.

This clone occurred a few times. The gene calls are TRBV13 and TRBJ2-6; a possible D gene is TRBD1 (5 bases). There are 15 residues in the CDR3. V was clipped by 2 bases and J by 1 base, with 6 bases between them. Germline V gene sequence: CDR1 PRHDT, CDR2 FYEKMQ (reference sequence). CDR3 sequence (DNA): TGTGCCAGCAGCTTAAGGGGATCTGGGGCCAACGTCCTGACTTTC. This translates into CASSLRGSGANVLTF.

Here the CDR3 reads CAPRREATNSTDTQYF. For the CDR3, the DNA is TGTGCCCCTCGGCGGGAAGCCACAAATAGCACAGATACGCAGTATTTT. The genes are TRBV21-1 and TRBJ2-3; the table gives TRBD2 as D, unverified against the DNA. TRBV21-1 is marked as a pseudogene. The CDR3 covers 16 residues.

This clone was seen only a few times. V and J are TRBV4-3 and TRBJ2-7; TRBD2 matches at 8 bases. The CDR3 loop spans 16 amino acids. CDR1 is LGHNA, CDR2 YSLEER, per germline. V trimming: 1 base; J trimming: 0 bases; junction bases outside the gene matches: 5. The CDR3 here is CASSQVDGRASYEQYF. The CDR3 coding sequence is TGCGCCAGCAGCCAAGTGGACGGGAGGGCCTCCTACGAGCAGTACTTC.

V usage is TRBV7-3 and J usage is TRBJ2-1; 13 bases map to TRBD2. CDR3 size: 17 residues. The germline gives CDR1 SGHTA, CDR2 FQGTGA. V lost 5 bases to trimming and J lost 5 bases; unmatched junction nucleotides: 9. The CDR3 sequence is CASSLLGLAGVHNEQFF. The CDR3 bases are TGTGCCAGCAGCCTTCTAGGACTAGCGGGAGTCCACAATGAGCAGTTCTTC. Filled out from reference TRBV7-3 and TRBJ2-1, the complete variable domain reads GAGVSQTPSNKVTEKGKYVELRCDPISGHTALYWYRQSLGQGPEFLIYFQGTGAADDSGLPNDRFFAVRPEGSVSTLKIQRTERGDSAVYLCASSLLGLAGVHNEQFFGPGTRLTVL.

Of note for this clone: In the same sample, other DNA sequences code for this CDR3. The chain combines TRBV7-3 with TRBJ2-2; D unclear. The CDR3 loop spans 12 amino acids. CDR1 and CDR2 from the germline V gene are SGHTA and FQGTGA. Trimming left V 2 bases short and J 6 bases short, with 4 bases between. CDR3 protein: CASSLSAGELFF. CDR3 coding DNA: TGTGCCAGCAGCTTATCCGCCGGGGAGCTGTTTTTT.

This rearrangement joins TRBV29-1 to TRBJ1-5; possible D gene TRBD1, 6 bases. This CDR3 spans 13 amino acids. Per germline, CDR1 SQVTM and CDR2 ANQGSEA. V lost 5 bases and J lost 7, with 15 bases in between. CDR3 region: CSVRVGGEQPQHF. The CDR3 DNA follows: TGCAGCGTTCGAGTAGGGGGAGAGCAGCCCCAGCATTTT.

V gene TRBV7-3 combines with J gene TRBJ2-3, with TRBD2 matching over 11 bases. V shed 5 bases, J shed 8 bases, and the junction held 12 bases outside the gene matches. Germline V gives CDR1 SGHTA, CDR2 FQGTGA. The CDR3 has 16 residues. CDR3 protein: CASSRLTSGTRVTQYF. The CDR3 region has the DNA TGTGCCAGCAGCCGCCTGACTAGCGGGACTCGGGTTACGCAGTATTTT. The full variable domain, rest sourced from reference TRBV7-3 and TRBJ2-3, is GAGVSQTPSNKVTEKGKYVELRCDPISGHTALYWYRQSLGQGPEFLIYFQGTGAADDSGLPNDRFFAVRPEGSVSTLKIQRTERGDSAVYLCASSRLTSGTRVTQYFGPGTRLTVL.

The chain has TRBV15 and TRBJ2-7; TRBD2 might be the D (6 bases). Germline CDR1 LNHNV, CDR2 YYDKDF (reference sequence). V dropped 8 bases and J dropped 2 bases, with 16 bases sitting between them. CDR3 size: 14 residues. The DNA for the CDR3 is TGTGCCACCGGAATAAATAGCGGACCCTACGAGCAGTACTTC. Translated, it gives CATGINSGPYEQYF.

This sequence joins TRBV27 and TRBJ1-5; D perhaps matches TRBD1 (6 bases). The CDR3 spans 15 residues. Between the trimmed V and J ends, which lost 6 bases and 6 bases, there was a span of 18 bases. Per the germline V gene, CDR1 is MNHEY and CDR2 is SMNVEV (reference sequence). The CDR3 region has the DNA TGTGCCAGCAGCACGTACGGGACATGGAGTCAGCCCCAGCATTTT. It specifies CASSTYGTWSQPQHF.

The table lists this clone with a few counts. V usage is TRBV30 and J usage is TRBJ1-2, with TRBD1 matching over 8 bases. The germline V gene has CDR1 GTSNPN and CDR2 SVGIG (reference sequence). The CDR3 runs to 14 residues. J gave up 4 bases and V 8 bases, and 12 bases lay outside the gene matches. CDR3 sequence (DNA): TGTGCCACGGACCTATCAGGGGGCGGCTATGGCTACACCTTC. Translation: CATDLSGGGYGYTF.

The chain employs TRBV6-4 and TRBJ2-1; 12 bases align to TRBD2. The CDR3 extends over 18 amino acids. The junction had 12 bases not matched to a gene; V was cut back by 0 bases and J by 9 bases. Germline assignment: CDR1 MRHNA and CDR2 SNTAGT. The DNA of the CDR3 is TGTGCCAGCAGTGACTCCCTCTCACTAGCGGGAGGTTCGAGTGAGCAGTTCTTC. Translating gives CASSDSLSLAGGSSEQFF.

The genes are TRBV9 and TRBJ2-5; 8 bases are shared with TRBD2. Germline V gives CDR1 SGDLS, CDR2 YYNGEE. The CDR3 consists of 15 residues. J gave up 6 bases and V 0 bases, and 7 bases lay outside the gene matches. CDR3 in amino acids: CASSVEPGGRQTQYF. DNA of the CDR3: TGTGCCAGCAGCGTAGAACCGGGAGGGCGACAGACCCAGTACTTC.

The chain employs TRBV9 and TRBJ2-1; D possibly corresponds to TRBD2 (6 bases). The germline CDR1 and CDR2 sequences are SGDLS and YYNGEE. Trimming pared 2 bases from V and 8 bases from J, leaving 14 bases between. The CDR3 consists of 14 residues. The CDR3 protein is CASSVLGGNDEQFF. In DNA, the CDR3 is TGTGCCAGCAGCGTGCTCGGGGGTAACGATGAGCAGTTCTTC.

This clone was counted between two and nine times. The chain carries TRBV7-9 and TRBJ1-3; the match to TRBD1 covers 8 bases. J gave up 1 base and V 2 bases, and 1 base lay outside the gene matches. This CDR3 is built from 15 residues. Per the germline V gene, CDR1 is SEHNR and CDR2 is FQNEAQ (reference sequence). CDR3 nucleotide sequence: TGTGCCAGCAGCTTACAGGGGGCATCTGGAAACACCATATATTTT. It yields the protein CASSLQGASGNTIYF.